What follows are 8 T cell receptor beta chains derived from one specimen sequenced in a study of blood T cells in healthy people across ages. For the second PCR, which ran for roughly 6 to 11 cycles, a sample-barcoded 5' primer and a J-beta primer mix were used. TCRdb ran MiXCR on the 5' RACE reads and lists one entry per CDR3 protein. The sample includes a few hundred thousand distinct CDR3 sequences, about 49% seen only once; the top ten take roughly 51%. The sequenced sample was blood. Receptor source: a man in his fifties or sixties in good health.

This clonotype was recorded a few times. The chain is built from TRBV20-1 and TRBJ2-4, with 7 bases lining up with TRBD2. Germline V gene lookup returns CDR1 DFQATT and CDR2 SNEGSKA (reference sequence). J lost 1 base, V lost 0 bases, and 9 bases had no gene match. The CDR3 has 17 amino acids. The CDR3 sequence is CSARDFVRGEAKNIQYF. CDR3 nucleotides: TGCAGTGCTAGAGATTTTGTCCGGGGGGAGGCCAAAAACATTCAGTACTTC.

The chain combines TRBV20-1 with TRBJ2-5; 9 bases are a match to TRBD1. The assigned J gene may be wrong: the sequence end matches TRBJ2-7 better. The CDR3 runs 14 residues. Germline V gene lookup returns CDR1 DFQATT and CDR2 SNEGSKA (reference sequence). CDR3 in DNA: TGCAGTGCTAAACAGGGGGCGCGCGGGTACGAGCAGTACTTC. Translating it yields CSAKQGARGYEQYF.

This clonotype was seen repeatedly, ten times or more. The chain links TRBV18 to TRBJ2-3; 9 nucleotides agree with TRBD2. J lost 0 bases, V lost 10 bases, and 8 bases had no gene match. The CDR3 is 15 residues long. From germline, CDR1 is KGHSH and CDR2 LQKENI. The chain's CDR3 is CATSLAGSSTDTQYF. The CDR3 DNA follows: TGTGCCACCTCCCTAGCGGGGTCTAGCACAGATACGCAGTATTTT.

This clonotype occurred a few times. The V and J genes are TRBV20-1 and TRBJ2-1; D is ambiguous. The CDR3 is made up of 11 amino acids. CDR1 and CDR2 from the germline V gene are DFQATT and SNEGSKA (reference sequence). V was trimmed by 1 base and J by 9 bases, leaving 7 bases between them. The CDR3 reads CSARGLGEQFF. CDR3 in DNA: TGCAGTGCTAGAGGCCTGGGTGAGCAGTTCTTC.

This chain uses TRBV20-1 with TRBJ2-5; 7 positions match TRBD2. The CDR3 is made up of 18 amino acids. Germline V gene sequence: CDR1 DFQATT, CDR2 SNEGSKA (reference sequence). V was clipped by 3 bases and J by 0 bases; unmatched bases: 16. The CDR3 is CSARPRGDVREYQETQYF. In nucleotides, the CDR3 is TGCAGTGCTAGGCCCCGGGGGGATGTTCGGGAGTACCAAGAGACCCAGTACTTC.

The chain recombines TRBV12-3 or TRBV12-4 with TRBJ2-1; D is unclear. The CDR3 has 14 amino acids. Trimming left V 5 bases short and J 10 bases short, with 18 bases between. CDR3 in amino acids: CASSAADVRREQFF. The CDR3, as DNA: TGTGCCAGCAGTGCAGCCGACGTCAGGCGGGAGCAGTTCTTC.

In its sample, this clonotype was seen a few times. The rearrangement uses TRBV27 and TRBJ2-4; D is perhaps TRBD1 (5 bases). The CDR3 length is 15 residues. V lost 5 bases and J lost 7, with 18 bases in between. The germline CDR1 and CDR2 sequences are MNHEY and SMNVEV (reference sequence). The DNA of the CDR3 is TGTGCCAGCAGTCTAGACAGTCTCCGGATGAACATTCAGTACTTC. Protein product: CASSLDSLRMNIQYF.

The chain has TRBV10-3 and TRBJ2-5; possibly TRBD2 for D (5 bases). V was shortened by 6 bases and J by 2 bases, with 7 bases between the two germline ends. The CDR3 totals 12 residues. Germline V gene lookup returns CDR1 ENHRY and CDR2 SYGVKD. The CDR3 loop reads CAISREQETQYF. As DNA, the CDR3 is TGTGCCATCAGCCGGGAACAAGAGACCCAGTACTTC.